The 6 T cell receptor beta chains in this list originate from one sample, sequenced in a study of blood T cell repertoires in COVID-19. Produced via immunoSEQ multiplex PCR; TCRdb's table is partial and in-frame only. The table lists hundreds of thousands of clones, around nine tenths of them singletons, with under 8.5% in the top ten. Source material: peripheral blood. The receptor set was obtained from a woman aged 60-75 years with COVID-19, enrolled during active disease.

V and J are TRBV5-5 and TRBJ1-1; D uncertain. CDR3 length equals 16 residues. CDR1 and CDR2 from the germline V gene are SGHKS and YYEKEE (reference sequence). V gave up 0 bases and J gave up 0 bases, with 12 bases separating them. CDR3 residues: CASSLDTYSMNTEAFF. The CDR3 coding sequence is TGTGCCAGCAGCTTGGACACGTACAGTATGAACACTGAAGCTTTCTTT.

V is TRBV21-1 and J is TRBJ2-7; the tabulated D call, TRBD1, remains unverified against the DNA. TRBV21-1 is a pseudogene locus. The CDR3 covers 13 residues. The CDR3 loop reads CASPRDRGYEQYF. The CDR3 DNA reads TGTGCCAGCCCCCGGGACAGGGGTTACGAGCAGTACTTC.

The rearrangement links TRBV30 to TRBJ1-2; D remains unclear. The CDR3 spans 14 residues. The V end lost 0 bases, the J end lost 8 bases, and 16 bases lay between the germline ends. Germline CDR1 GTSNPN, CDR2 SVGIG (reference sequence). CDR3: CAWSVIGPPGGYTF. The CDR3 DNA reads TGTGCCTGGAGTGTCATCGGGCCTCCGGGAGGCTACACCTTC.

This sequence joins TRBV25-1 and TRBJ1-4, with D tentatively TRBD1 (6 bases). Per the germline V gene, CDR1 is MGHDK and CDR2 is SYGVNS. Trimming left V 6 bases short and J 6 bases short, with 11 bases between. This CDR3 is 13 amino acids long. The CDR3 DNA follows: TGTGCCAGCAGCCTAAGACAGGATGAAAAACTGTTTTTT. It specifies CASSLRQDEKLFF.

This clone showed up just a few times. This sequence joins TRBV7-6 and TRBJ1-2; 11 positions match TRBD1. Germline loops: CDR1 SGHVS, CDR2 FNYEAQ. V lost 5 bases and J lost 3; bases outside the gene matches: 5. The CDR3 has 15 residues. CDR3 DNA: TGTGCCAGCAGCGCAGGACAGGGGGCGGACTATGGCTACACCTTC. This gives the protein CASSAGQGADYGYTF.

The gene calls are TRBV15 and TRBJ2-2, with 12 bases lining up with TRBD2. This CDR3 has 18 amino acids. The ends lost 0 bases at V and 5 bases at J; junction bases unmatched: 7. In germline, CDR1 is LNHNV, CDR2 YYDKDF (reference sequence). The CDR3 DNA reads TGTGCCACCAGCAGAGATAATGTGCTAGCGGGAGGGACCGGGGAGCTGTTTTTT. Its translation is CATSRDNVLAGGTGELFF.